This TCR beta chain stems from a study of shared clonotypes between healthy human individuals. This clone was counted a few times. The data were produced by immunoSEQ multiplex PCR, yet TCRdb's version contains in-frame clones alone and is incomplete. Among fewer than 850,000 clones listed, approximately 79% were seen once. The clonotype originates from a woman in her 30s in good health. Sequencing input: memory CD4+ T cells sorted from blood. Documented subset: CD45RA-negative fraction.

CDR3 in amino acids: CASGTGPYNEQFF. The CDR3, as DNA: TGTGCCAGCGGGACAGGGCCCTACAATGAGCAGTTCTTC. The rearrangement uses TRBV2 and TRBJ2-1, with 9 positions matching TRBD1. J gave up 2 bases and V 8 bases, and 1 base lay outside the gene matches. The germline gives CDR1 SNHLY, CDR2 FYNNEI. The length of the CDR3 is 13 residues.